This T cell receptor (beta chain) was sequenced in a study of blood T cell repertoires in COVID-19. The CDR3 spans 16 residues. In germline, CDR1 is MDHEN, CDR2 SYDVKM. V was pared by 5 bases and J by 4 bases, with 13 bases of the junction left unmatched. Assay used: immunoSEQ multiplex PCR; TCRdb lists only in-frame clones, some missing. This table holds about 190,000 clones, around 78% found once. The chain links TRBV28 to TRBJ2-7; 8 bases align to TRBD1. Source material: peripheral blood. The clonotype was recovered from an elderly woman with active or convalescent COVID-19. The CDR3 sequence: CASSPFTQGVGYEQYF. CDR3 nucleotide sequence: TGTGCCAGCAGTCCCTTTACACAGGGGGTCGGGTACGAGCAGTACTTC.